The entry below describes one TCR beta chain. The clone's antigen remains unknown. Per-base qualities were not stored, and no clone one base away is much larger. There are 10 amino acids in the CDR3, from cysteine to phenylalanine inclusive. Only the CDR3 part of the read is kept: 30 bases, read in frame from the first base. CDR1 and CDR2 were assigned from the germline V gene (reference sequence) as DFQATT and SNEGSKA. This entry comes from a study of shared T cell receptors in the human thymus (dated by TCRdb to 2020 to 2022). Turning to the overall study: The study examined how self-reactive, shared T-cell receptor alpha chains are generated in the human thymus.

Library preparation employed the immunoSEQ multiplex PCR assay. The table was pulled from immuneACCESS by TCRdb, which kept in-frame rearrangements only. Such tables lose some clones; where checked, under half of the loss comes from unresolved V genes, and the rest has no known cause. The sample table contains 550,000 to 800,000 clones; only one count was recorded for approximately 83% of them. Clones ranked in the top ten supply 0.0095% to 0.011% of the sample. The sample was also linked to a second study, of human thymus T cells. The second study's authors report: The donors were immunologically healthy infants in Finland who had open corrective cardiac surgery for congenital heart defects. The thymus tissue came from surgical resects taken out during corrective cardiac surgery. Biased V and J gene segment usage appeared to be present in both thymic and peripheral blood repertoires. Highly overlapping thymic TCR repertoires among unrelated individuals were reported in the related research. TCR alpha and beta repertoires from roughly eight infant thymus samples and a few related peripheral blood samples were characterized in the study. The infant donors were 7 to 244 days old, and the cohort included about 6 males and two females. Thymocytes were mechanically released from the tissue and were stored as pellets of about 8.5-31 million cells at -70 degrees C. Genomic DNA was extracted from frozen cell pellets with a QIAsymphony instrument. TCRB and TCRAD loci were amplified from a standardized quantity of quality-controlled genomic DNA using the immunoSEQ multiplex PCR assay. The amplicons covered the V(D)J region and were long enough to include the CDR3 and to identify the V and J genes. Through the commercial immunoSEQ service, the amplicons were sequenced on an Illumina platform. Primer bias and sequencing errors were corrected using previously described methods, and TCRAD and TCRB definitions followed the IMGT database. immunoSEQ Analyzer 3.0 and VDJTools were used for repertoire analysis, which covered basic statistics, V/J segment usage, diversity estimates, rarefaction and pairwise overlap. To estimate diversity, the Chao1, ChaoE, Efron-Thisted, Shannon and inverse Simpson indices were applied, and diversity was also estimated on datasets down-sampled to the smallest sample. Repertoire overlap was assessed by strict matching of CDR3 nucleotide sequence, V gene and J gene, and clustering was done by Jaccard-based multidimensional scaling. On average, roughly 800,000 unique TCRB clonotypes were obtained from thymus samples, compared with about 86,000 from blood samples.

The origin of this receptor is a girl less than two years old with a congenital heart defect. Donor details come from another sample of the same person, matched by shared clones. The specimen sequenced was thymocytes. The sequence links TRBV20-1 to TRBJ1-1; the junction holds 9 bases that match TRBD1. The CDR3 in this case is CRRQGAEAFF. Here is the DNA: TGCAGGAGACAGGGGGCTGAAGCTTTCTTT.